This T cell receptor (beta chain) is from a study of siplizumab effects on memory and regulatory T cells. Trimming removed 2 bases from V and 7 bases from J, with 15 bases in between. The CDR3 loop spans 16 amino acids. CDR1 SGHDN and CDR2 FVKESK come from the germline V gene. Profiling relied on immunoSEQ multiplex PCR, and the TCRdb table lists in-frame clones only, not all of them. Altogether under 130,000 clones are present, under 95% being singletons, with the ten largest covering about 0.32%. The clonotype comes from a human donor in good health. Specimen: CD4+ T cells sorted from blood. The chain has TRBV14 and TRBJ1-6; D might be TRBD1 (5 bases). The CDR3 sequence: CASSQWGVGRNSPLHF. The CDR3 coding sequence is TGTGCCAGCAGCCAATGGGGCGTGGGGAGAAATTCACCCCTCCACTTT.